A single sample gave rise to the 20 T cell receptor beta chains below, sequenced in a study of cytomegalovirus exposure and HLA in healthy donors. Primers: 60 Vbeta forward and 13 Jbeta reverse. Libraries were prepared by immunoSEQ multiplex PCR; TCRdb keeps only in-frame clonotypes and omits some of them. Among approximately 95,000 clones, roughly 79% were seen once, and the ten largest hold under 5.5%. Sequenced material: PBMCs. These receptors were taken from a woman between 70 and 85 years old in good health and CMV-seropositive.

This clone appeared once. The chain joins TRBV2 to TRBJ2-7; D might be TRBD1 (6 bases). Germline CDR1 is SNHLY and CDR2 is FYNNEI. CDR3 length: 13 residues. Trimming took off 4 bases at V and 3 bases at J, with 10 bases between the two ends. The CDR3 spells CASSGQEGYEQYF. The CDR3 DNA is TGTGCCAGCAGTGGACAGGAAGGCTACGAGCAGTACTTC.

J is TRBJ2-2 and V is TRBV5-1; weak D call: TRBD2 (5 bases). The V gene lost 0 bases and the J gene lost 4 bases, with 10 bases spanning the gap. The germline V gene has CDR1 SGHRS and CDR2 YFSETQ. This CDR3 is 15 amino acids long. For the CDR3, the DNA is TGCGCCAGCAGCTTGGCACTAGGTGGCACCGGGGAGCTGTTTTTT. This translates into CASSLALGGTGELFF.

This clone turned up a few times. V and J are TRBV4-3 and TRBJ2-1; 8 bases fit TRBD2. This CDR3 spans 16 amino acids. Germline V gene data show CDR1 as LGHNA and CDR2 as YSLEER. V shed 1 base and J 2 bases; nucleotides not matched to a gene: 4. DNA for the CDR3: TGCGCCAGCAGCCAAGGAGCGCGGGAGGCCTACAATGAGCAGTTCTTC. It encodes CASSQGAREAYNEQFF.

The gene calls are TRBV19 and TRBJ2-3; 10 nucleotides align to TRBD1. J lost 9 bases, V lost 6 bases, and 6 bases had no gene match. This CDR3 is 13 amino acids long. CDR1 LNHDA and CDR2 SQIVND come from the germline V gene (reference sequence). CDR3 DNA sequence: TGTGCCAGTAGGGGGGACAGGGGCGAAACGCAGTATTTT. Translation: CASRGDRGETQYF.

V gene TRBV7-2 combines with J gene TRBJ2-3; D may be TRBD1 (6 bases). CDR3 length: 13 residues. The V end lost 5 bases, the J end lost 6 bases, and 12 bases lay between the germline ends. Germline V gene sequence: CDR1 SGHTA, CDR2 FQGNSA. The CDR3 nucleotides read TGTGCCAGCAGCCAGACAGGAGCGGATACGCAGTATTTT. The encoded protein is CASSQTGADTQYF.

The chain recombines TRBV11-2 with TRBJ2-4, with 7 bases lining up with TRBD2. This CDR3 is 15 amino acids long. CDR1 SGHAT and CDR2 FQNNGV come from the germline V gene. Trimming at V came to 0 bases and at J to 6 bases, leaving 5 bases not matched to a gene. CDR3 sequence: CASSLETGGGNIQYF. The CDR3 bases are TGTGCCAGCAGCTTAGAGACGGGAGGAGGAAACATTCAGTACTTC.

V and J are TRBV2 and TRBJ2-2; 8 bases fit TRBD2. V lost 11 bases to trimming and J lost 0 bases; unmatched junction nucleotides: 2. Germline V gene sequence: CDR1 SNHLY, CDR2 FYNNEI. The length of the CDR3 is 13 residues. CDR3 loop: CAAGGTNTGELFF. CDR3 nucleotides: TGTGCCGCGGGGGGTACGAACACCGGGGAGCTGTTTTTT.

This clone showed up just a few times. The chain recombines TRBV4-3 with TRBJ1-1; TRBD1 is a possible D gene (5 bases). Germline lookup yields CDR1 LGHNA and CDR2 YSLEER. Deletions cut 1 base from V and 1 base from J, with 7 bases between. This CDR3 contains 14 residues. This chain's CDR3 is CASSQVGQNTEAFF. CDR3 bases: TGCGCCAGCAGCCAAGTGGGGCAGAACACTGAAGCTTTCTTT.

The V call is TRBV11-3, the J call TRBJ2-1; a possible D gene is TRBD2 (7 bases). The CDR3 covers 14 residues. Between the trimmed V and J ends, which lost 6 bases and 7 bases, there was a span of 16 bases. CDR1 and CDR2 (germline): SGHNT, YENEEA. CDR3 protein: CASRSIGGANEQFF. The CDR3 DNA sequence: TGTGCCAGCAGGTCAATTGGGGGGGCGAATGAGCAGTTCTTC.

V is TRBV7-3 and J is TRBJ2-3; 10 nucleotides line up with TRBD2. The germline V gene has CDR1 SGHTA and CDR2 FQGTGA. The CDR3 contains 16 residues. V trimming: 5 bases; J trimming: 2 bases; junction bases outside the gene matches: 7. The CDR3 is CASSPGTSEFTDTQYF. The CDR3 bases are TGTGCCAGCAGCCCCGGGACTAGCGAATTCACAGATACGCAGTATTTT.

The rearrangement links TRBV2 to TRBJ2-1, with TRBD2 matching 12 bases. The germline V gene encodes CDR1 SNHLY and CDR2 FYNNEI. With V trimmed by 3 bases and J by 9 bases, 6 bases remained unmatched. CDR3 length: 15 residues. Here the CDR3 DNA reads TGTGCCAGCAGTGACCGACTAGCGGGAGTCGGTGAGCAGTTCTTC. Amino acids: CASSDRLAGVGEQFF.

V and J are TRBV19 and TRBJ1-1; a weak D match, TRBD1 (6 bases). V gave up 5 bases and J gave up 7 bases, with 17 bases separating them. This CDR3 is built from 14 residues. Germline loops: CDR1 LNHDA, CDR2 SQIVND (reference sequence). The DNA for the CDR3 is TGTGCCAGTAGTCCCGGGACACACTCAATTGAAGCTTTCTTT. This encodes CASSPGTHSIEAFF.

CDR3 coding DNA: TGTGCCAGCAGCTTGGGCAGGGCGGGAACTGAAGCTTTCTTT. Translating it yields CASSLGRAGTEAFF. This chain uses TRBV7-9 with TRBJ1-1; D is perhaps TRBD1 (5 bases). CDR3 length equals 14 residues. The V and J ends lost 3 bases and 5 bases respectively, with 13 bases between them. CDR1 is SEHNR and CDR2 is FQNEAQ in the germline V gene (reference sequence).

The CDR3, as DNA: TGTGCCAGCAGTCCCCAAGGACAGGGAACCAATGGCTACACCTTC. This encodes CASSPQGQGTNGYTF. This chain links TRBV27 with TRBJ1-2, with 8 bases lining up with TRBD1. CDR3 length equals 15 residues. Germline V gene lookup returns CDR1 MNHEY and CDR2 SMNVEV (reference sequence). V lost 5 bases to trimming and J lost 6 bases; unmatched junction nucleotides: 11.

The gene calls are TRBV6-4 and TRBJ2-1; weak D call: TRBD1 (7 bases). Between the trimmed V and J ends, which lost 7 bases and 6 bases, there was a span of 19 bases. CDR1 is MRHNA and CDR2 is SNTAGT in the germline V gene. This CDR3 is 15 amino acids long. CDR3 coding DNA: TGTGCCAGCACCCGACAGGGTTCGGAGGGCAATGAGCAGTTCTTC. As protein: CASTRQGSEGNEQFF.

The chain combines TRBV4-2 with TRBJ2-2; D is unresolved. The CDR3 is 15 residues long. Germline assignment: CDR1 LGHNA and CDR2 YNFKEQ. The V and J ends lost 1 base and 2 bases respectively, with 8 bases between them. The CDR3 nucleotides are TGTGCCAGCAGCCAAGTGGCGGCTAACACCGGGGAGCTGTTTTTT. It specifies CASSQVAANTGELFF.

This chain joins TRBV5-1 and TRBJ2-2; TRBD2 agrees at 13 bases. CDR1 is SGHRS, CDR2 YFSETQ, per germline. The CDR3 has 17 amino acids. With 4 bases clipped from V and 3 bases from J, the junction kept 6 bases outside the gene matches. The CDR3 DNA follows: TGCGCCAGCAGCCTCCGGACTAGCGGGAGTCACACCGGGGAGCTGTTTTTT. Protein product: CASSLRTSGSHTGELFF.

The chain couples TRBV19 to TRBJ1-1, with D possibly matching TRBD1 (6 bases). Germline V gene sequence: CDR1 LNHDA, CDR2 SQIVND (reference sequence). The length of the CDR3 is 13 residues. The V end was cut by 4 bases, the J end by 1 base, with 7 bases between. The CDR3: CASSRGGNTEAFF. CDR3 coding DNA: TGTGCCAGTAGTAGAGGGGGGAACACTGAAGCTTTCTTT.

About this clone: The junction departs from the called germline gene at one end, perhaps through a read error. CDR3 sequence: CSSSRERGMFF. The CDR3 DNA sequence: TGTTCCAGCAGCAGAGAGCGGGGGATGTTCTTC. The gene calls are TRBV7-9 and TRBJ2-1; 8 bases line up with TRBD2. The CDR3 has 11 residues. Germline CDR1 reads SEHNR; CDR2 reads FQNEAQ (reference sequence).

The chain couples TRBV29-1 to TRBJ1-1; D perhaps matches TRBD1 (5 bases). Trimming took 2 bases from V and 4 from J, leaving 17 bases between them. CDR1 SQVTM and CDR2 ANQGSEA come from the germline V gene. This CDR3 comprises 15 residues. The CDR3 DNA reads TGCAGCGTTGAATCCCGGGCCCAAGGGGCCACTGAAGCTTTCTTT. Amino acid sequence: CSVESRAQGATEAFF.